This T cell receptor (beta chain) was recovered during a study of cytomegalovirus exposure and HLA in healthy donors. Points from the study as a whole: TCR beta V- and J-gene trimming, according to a later analysis, was linked to a missense DCLRE1C variant. Earlier analysis looked at TCR beta V segments, and most were productive about 87% or about 30% of the time.

A note on this clone: What it recognizes is unknown.

PCR employed 60 Vbeta and 13 Jbeta primers. The table came from immunoSEQ multiplex PCR; TCRdb's copy has only in-frame clones and leaves some out. The sample lists 100,000 to 120,000 clones, over 65% occurring once. The ends lost 1 base at V and 4 bases at J; junction bases unmatched: 4. This CDR3 has 15 residues. The germline gives CDR1 LNHDA, CDR2 SQIVND (reference sequence). The sequence was collected from a man aged 25 to 40 in good health and CMV-seropositive. Sequencing was carried out using PBMCs. This rearrangement joins TRBV19 to TRBJ1-1; 9 nucleotides align to TRBD1. The CDR3 is CASSIVLTGGTEAFF. The CDR3 DNA reads TGTGCCAGTAGTATAGTCCTGACAGGGGGCACTGAAGCTTTCTTT.